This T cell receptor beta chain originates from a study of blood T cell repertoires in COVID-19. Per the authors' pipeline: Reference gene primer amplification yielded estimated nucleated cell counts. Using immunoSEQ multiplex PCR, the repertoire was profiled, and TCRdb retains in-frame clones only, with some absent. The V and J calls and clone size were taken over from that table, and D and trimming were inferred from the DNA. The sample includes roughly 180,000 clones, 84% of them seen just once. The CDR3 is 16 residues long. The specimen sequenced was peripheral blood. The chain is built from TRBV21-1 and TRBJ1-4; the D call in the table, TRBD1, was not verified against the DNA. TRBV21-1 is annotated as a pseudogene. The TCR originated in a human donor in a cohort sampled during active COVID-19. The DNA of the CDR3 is TGTGCCAGCAGCAAAGAATCGAATAGGCAGGATGAAAAACTGTTTTTT. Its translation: CASSKESNRQDEKLFF.